This T cell receptor (beta chain) was profiled in a study of T cell repertoires in cytomegalovirus infection. Background on the study: The authors used CMV epitopes that were HLA-C-restricted (recently identified) and HLA-B-restricted (well studied). Public TCR beta signatures indicated both CMV infection and matching HLA type. Overall study findings and caveats: Using cumulative public TCR beta family frequency, the authors identified those who carried CMV together with the relevant HLA.

This clonotype was counted only a few times. The antigen is not known. The CDR3 contains 14 residues. V was clipped by 4 bases and J by 12 bases, with 18 bases between them. Each CDR3 protein gets one entry after TCRdb re-called the reads with MiXCR. The sample shows around 570,000 distinct CDR3 sequences, 35% to 50% of them seen only once. The gene calls are TRBV12-3 or TRBV12-4 and TRBJ1-4; D call uncertain. The receptor was derived from a human donor in good health (CMV status not recorded). Some clones in this sample may be carry-over from other donors' samples. The material sequenced was cultured PBMCs, taken from culture after CMV antigen stimulation. CDR3 region: CASSWTAFGGELFF. The DNA of the CDR3 is TGTGCCAGCAGTTGGACCGCTTTCGGAGGTGAACTGTTTTTT.